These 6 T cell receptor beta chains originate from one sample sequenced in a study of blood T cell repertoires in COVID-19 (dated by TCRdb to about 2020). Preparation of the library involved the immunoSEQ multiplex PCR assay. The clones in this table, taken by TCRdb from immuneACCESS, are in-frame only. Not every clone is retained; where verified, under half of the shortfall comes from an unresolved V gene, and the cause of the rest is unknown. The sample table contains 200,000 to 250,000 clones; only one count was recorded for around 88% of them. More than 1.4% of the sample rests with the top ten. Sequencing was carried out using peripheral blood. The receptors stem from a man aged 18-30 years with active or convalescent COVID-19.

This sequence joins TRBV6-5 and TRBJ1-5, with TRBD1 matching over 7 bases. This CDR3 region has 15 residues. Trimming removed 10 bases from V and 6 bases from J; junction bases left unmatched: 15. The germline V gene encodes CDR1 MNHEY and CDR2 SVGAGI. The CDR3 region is CATRRGVGGTQPQHF. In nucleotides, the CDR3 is TGTGCCACTCGAAGGGGGGTAGGGGGCACTCAGCCCCAGCATTTT.

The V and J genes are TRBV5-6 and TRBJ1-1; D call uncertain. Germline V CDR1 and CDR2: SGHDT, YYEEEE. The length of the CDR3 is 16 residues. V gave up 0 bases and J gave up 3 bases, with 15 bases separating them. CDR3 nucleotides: TGTGCCAGCAGCTTGGGTCCCCGTAGAGGGTACACTGAAGCTTTCTTT. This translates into CASSLGPRRGYTEAFF.

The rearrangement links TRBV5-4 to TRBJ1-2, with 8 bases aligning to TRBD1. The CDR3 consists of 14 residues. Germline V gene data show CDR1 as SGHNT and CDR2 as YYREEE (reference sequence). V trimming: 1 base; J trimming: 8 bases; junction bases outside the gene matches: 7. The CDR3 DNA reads TGTGCCAGCAGCTTGCAGGGGGCGGCTCCGGGCTACACCTTC. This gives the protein CASSLQGAAPGYTF.

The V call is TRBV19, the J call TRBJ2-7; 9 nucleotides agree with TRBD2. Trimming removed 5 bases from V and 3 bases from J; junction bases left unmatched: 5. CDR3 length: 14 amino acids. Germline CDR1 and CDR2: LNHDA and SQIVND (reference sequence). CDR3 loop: CASSPQTSGYEQYF. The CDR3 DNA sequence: TGTGCCAGTAGTCCGCAGACTAGCGGCTACGAGCAGTACTTC.

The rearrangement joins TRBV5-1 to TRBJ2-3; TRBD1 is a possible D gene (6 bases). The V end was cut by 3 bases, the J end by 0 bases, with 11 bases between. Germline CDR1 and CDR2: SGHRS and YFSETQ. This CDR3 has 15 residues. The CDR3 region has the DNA TGCGCCAGCAGCTCTGGGGGCAGTAGCACAGATACGCAGTATTTT. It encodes CASSSGGSSTDTQYF. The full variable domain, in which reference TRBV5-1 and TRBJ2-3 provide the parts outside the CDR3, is KAGVTQTPRYLIKTRGQQVTLSCSPISGHRSVSWYQQTPGQGLQFLFEYFSETQRNKGNFPGRFSGRQFSNSRSEMNVSTLELGDSALYLCASSSGGSSTDTQYFGPGTRLTVL.

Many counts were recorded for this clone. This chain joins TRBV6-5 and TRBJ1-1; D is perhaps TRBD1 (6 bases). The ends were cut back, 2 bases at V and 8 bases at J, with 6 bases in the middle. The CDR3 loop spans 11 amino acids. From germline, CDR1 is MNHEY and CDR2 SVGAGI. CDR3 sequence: CASSYGQEAFF. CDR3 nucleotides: TGTGCCAGCAGTTACGGACAGGAAGCTTTCTTT.